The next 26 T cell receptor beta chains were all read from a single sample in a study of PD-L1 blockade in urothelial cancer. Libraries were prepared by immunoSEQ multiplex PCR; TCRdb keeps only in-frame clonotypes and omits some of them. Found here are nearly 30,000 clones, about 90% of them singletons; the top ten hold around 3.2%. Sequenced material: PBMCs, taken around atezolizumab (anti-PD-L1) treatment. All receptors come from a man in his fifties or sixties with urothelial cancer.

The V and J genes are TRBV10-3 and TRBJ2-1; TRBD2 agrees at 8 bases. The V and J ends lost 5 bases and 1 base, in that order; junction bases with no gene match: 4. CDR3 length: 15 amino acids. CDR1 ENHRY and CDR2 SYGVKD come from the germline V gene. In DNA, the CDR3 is TGTGCCATCAGTATTGGCGGGAGGTCCTACAATGAGCAGTTCTTC. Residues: CAISIGGRSYNEQFF.

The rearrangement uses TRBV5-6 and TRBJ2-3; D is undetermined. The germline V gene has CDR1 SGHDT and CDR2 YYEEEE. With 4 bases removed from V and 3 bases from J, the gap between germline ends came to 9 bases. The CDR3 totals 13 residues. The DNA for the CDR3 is TGTGCCAGCAGCGAAGACTCGACAGATACGCAGTATTTT. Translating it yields CASSEDSTDTQYF. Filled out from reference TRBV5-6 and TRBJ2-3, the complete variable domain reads DAGVTQSPTHLIKTRGQQVTLRCSPKSGHDTVSWYQQALGQGPQFIFQYYEEEERQRGNFPDRFSGHQFPNYSSELNVNALLLGDSALYLCASSEDSTDTQYFGPGTRLTVL.

DNA for the CDR3: TGCGCCAGCAGCTTGTCGGCTAGCGGGTTCTACGAGCAGTACTTC. Translating gives CASSLSASGFYEQYF. V and J are TRBV5-1 and TRBJ2-7; TRBD2 matches 8 bases. With 1 base clipped from V and 3 bases from J, the junction kept 6 bases outside the gene matches. The CDR3 sequence is 15 residues long. The germline CDR1 and CDR2 sequences are SGHRS and YFSETQ.

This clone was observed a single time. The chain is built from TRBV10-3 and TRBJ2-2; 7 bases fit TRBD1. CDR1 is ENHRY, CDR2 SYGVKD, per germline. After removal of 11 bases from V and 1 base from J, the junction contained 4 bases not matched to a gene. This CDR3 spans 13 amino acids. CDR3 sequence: CAVGGLNTGELFF. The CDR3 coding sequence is TGTGCCGTAGGGGGCTTGAACACCGGGGAGCTGTTTTTT.

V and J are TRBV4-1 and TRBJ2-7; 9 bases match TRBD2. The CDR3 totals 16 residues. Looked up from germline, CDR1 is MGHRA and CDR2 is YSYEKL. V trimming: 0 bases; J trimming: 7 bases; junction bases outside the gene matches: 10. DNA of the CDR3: TGCGCCAGCAGCCAAGAAATAGCGGGGGTCCTCGGGGAGCAGTACTTC. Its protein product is CASSQEIAGVLGEQYF.

The CDR3 protein is CASSSRDRTQPQHF. CDR3 coding DNA: TGTGCCAGCAGTTCCCGGGACAGGACTCAGCCCCAGCATTTT. This chain connects TRBV2 to TRBJ1-5, with TRBD1 matching 8 bases. This CDR3 region has 14 residues. The ends lost 5 bases at V and 6 bases at J; junction bases unmatched: 6. CDR1 and CDR2 from the germline V gene are SNHLY and FYNNEI.

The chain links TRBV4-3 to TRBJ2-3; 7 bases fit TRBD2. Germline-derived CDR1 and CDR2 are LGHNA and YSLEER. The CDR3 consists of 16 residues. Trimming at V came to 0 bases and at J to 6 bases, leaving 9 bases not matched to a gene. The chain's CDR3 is CASSQDGASGSDTQYF. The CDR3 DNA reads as TGCGCCAGCAGCCAAGATGGGGCTAGCGGCAGTGATACGCAGTATTTT.

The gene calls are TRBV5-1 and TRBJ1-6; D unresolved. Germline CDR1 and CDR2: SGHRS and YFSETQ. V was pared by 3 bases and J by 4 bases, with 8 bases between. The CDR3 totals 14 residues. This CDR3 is CASSSPGYNSPLHF. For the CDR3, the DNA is TGCGCCAGCAGCTCCCCGGGATATAATTCACCCCTCCACTTT.

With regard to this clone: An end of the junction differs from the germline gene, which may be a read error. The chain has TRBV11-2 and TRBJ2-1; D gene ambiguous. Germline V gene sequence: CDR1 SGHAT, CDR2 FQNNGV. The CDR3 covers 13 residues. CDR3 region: CASSLDWANGQFF. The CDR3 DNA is TGTGCCAGCAGCTTAGACTGGGCCAATGGGCAGTTCTTC.

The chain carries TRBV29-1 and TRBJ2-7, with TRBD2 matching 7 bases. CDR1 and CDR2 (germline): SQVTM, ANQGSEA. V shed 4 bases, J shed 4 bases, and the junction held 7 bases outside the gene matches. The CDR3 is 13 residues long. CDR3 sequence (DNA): TGCAGCGTTGGTATAGGGAGGGATTACGAGCAGTACTTC. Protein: CSVGIGRDYEQYF.

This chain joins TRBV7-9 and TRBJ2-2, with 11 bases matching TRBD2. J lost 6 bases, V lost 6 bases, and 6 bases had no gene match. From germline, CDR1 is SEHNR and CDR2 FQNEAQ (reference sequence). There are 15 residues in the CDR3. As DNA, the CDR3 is TGTGCCAGCAGTAGGACTAGCGGGCGGTCCGGGGAGCTGTTTTTT. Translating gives CASSRTSGRSGELFF.

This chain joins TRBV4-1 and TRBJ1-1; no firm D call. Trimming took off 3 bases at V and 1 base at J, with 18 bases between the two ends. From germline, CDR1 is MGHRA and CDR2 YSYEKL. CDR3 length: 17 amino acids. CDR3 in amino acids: CASSHPGLRQSNTEAFF. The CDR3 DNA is TGCGCCAGCAGCCACCCCGGGTTGCGGCAGTCGAACACTGAAGCTTTCTTT.

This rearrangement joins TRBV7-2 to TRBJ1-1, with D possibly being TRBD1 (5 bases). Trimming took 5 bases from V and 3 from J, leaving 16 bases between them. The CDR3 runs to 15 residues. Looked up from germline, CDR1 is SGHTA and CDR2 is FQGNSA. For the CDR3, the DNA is TGTGCCAGCAGCGTCCATACAGGTAGCTACACTGAAGCTTTCTTT. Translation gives CASSVHTGSYTEAFF.

CDR3 bases: TGTGCCTCGGCGGCGGGAGCCAGACATGAGCAGTTCTTC. Its translation: CASAAGARHEQFF. The chain has TRBV7-8 and TRBJ2-1; 7 bases line up with TRBD2. This CDR3 contains 13 residues. Germline V gene lookup returns CDR1 SGHVS and CDR2 FQNEAQ. Trimming cost V 11 bases and J 8 bases; bases outside gene matches: 12.

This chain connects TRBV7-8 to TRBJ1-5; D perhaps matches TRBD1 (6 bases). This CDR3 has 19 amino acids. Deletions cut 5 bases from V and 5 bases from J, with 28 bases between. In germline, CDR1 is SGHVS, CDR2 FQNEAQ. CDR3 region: CASSLNRDLPLSNDQPQHF. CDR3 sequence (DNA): TGTGCCAGCAGCCTCAACAGGGACCTTCCCCTTTCAAACGATCAGCCCCAGCATTTT.

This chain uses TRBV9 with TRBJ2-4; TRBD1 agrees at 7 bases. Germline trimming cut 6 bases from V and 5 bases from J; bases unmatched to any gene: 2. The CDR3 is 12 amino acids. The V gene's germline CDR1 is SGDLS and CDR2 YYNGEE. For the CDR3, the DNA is TGTGCCAGCAAGGGGGCCGAAAACATTCAGTACTTC. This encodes CASKGAENIQYF.

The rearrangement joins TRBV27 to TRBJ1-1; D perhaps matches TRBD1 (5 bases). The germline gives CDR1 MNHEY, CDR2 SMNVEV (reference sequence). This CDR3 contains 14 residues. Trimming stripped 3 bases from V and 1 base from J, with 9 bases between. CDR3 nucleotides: TGTGCCAGCAGTTTTCGCGGGGGGAACACTGAAGCTTTCTTT. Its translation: CASSFRGGNTEAFF.

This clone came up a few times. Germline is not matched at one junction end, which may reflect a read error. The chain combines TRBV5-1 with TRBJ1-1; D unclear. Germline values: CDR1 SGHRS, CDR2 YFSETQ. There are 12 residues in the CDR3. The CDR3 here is CASSLGVTEAFF. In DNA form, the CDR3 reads TGCGCCAGCAGCTTGGGAGTAACTGAGGCTTTCTTT.

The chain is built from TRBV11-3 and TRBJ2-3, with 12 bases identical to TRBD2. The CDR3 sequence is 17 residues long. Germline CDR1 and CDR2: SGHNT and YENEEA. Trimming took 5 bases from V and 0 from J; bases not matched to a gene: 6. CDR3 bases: TGTGCCAGCAGCCCGGGACTAGCGGGCGGTAGCACAGATACGCAGTATTTT. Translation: CASSPGLAGGSTDTQYF.

The CDR3 sequence is CAISGMGGGGEQYF. CDR3 bases: TGTGCCATCAGTGGTATGGGGGGAGGCGGCGAGCAGTACTTC. The chain is built from TRBV10-3 and TRBJ2-7, with a tentative D call TRBD2 (6 bases). Trimming left V 4 bases short and J 6 bases short, with 16 bases between. Germline loops: CDR1 ENHRY, CDR2 SYGVKD. The CDR3 is 14 amino acids.

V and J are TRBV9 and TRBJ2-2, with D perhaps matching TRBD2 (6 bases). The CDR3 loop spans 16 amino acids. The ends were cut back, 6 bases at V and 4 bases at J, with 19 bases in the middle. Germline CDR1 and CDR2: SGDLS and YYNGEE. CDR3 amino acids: CASTGFPGVGTGELFF. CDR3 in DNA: TGTGCCAGCACCGGCTTTCCGGGAGTGGGCACCGGGGAGCTGTTTTTT.

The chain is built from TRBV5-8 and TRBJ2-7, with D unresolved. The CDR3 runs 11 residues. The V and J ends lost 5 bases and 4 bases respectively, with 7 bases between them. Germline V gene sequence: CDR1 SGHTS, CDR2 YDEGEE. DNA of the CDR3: TGTGCCAGCAGTTTCCAATACGAGCAGTACTTC. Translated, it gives CASSFQYEQYF.

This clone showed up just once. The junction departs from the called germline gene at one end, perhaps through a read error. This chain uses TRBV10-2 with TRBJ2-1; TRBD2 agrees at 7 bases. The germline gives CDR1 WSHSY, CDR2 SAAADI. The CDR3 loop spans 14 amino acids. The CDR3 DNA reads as TGCGCCAGCACTGAGCGGGGTACCTACAATGAGCAGTTCTTC. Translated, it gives CASTERGTYNEQFF.

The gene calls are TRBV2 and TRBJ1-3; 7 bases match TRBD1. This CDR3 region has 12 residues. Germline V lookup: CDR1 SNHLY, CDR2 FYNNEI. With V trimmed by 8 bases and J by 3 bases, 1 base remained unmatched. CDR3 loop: CASGTDGNTIYF. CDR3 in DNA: TGTGCCAGCGGGACAGATGGAAACACCATATATTTT. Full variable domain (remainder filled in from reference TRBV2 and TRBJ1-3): EPEVTQTPSHQVTQMGQEVILRCVPISNHLYFYWYRQILGQKVEFLVSFYNNEISEKSEIFDDQFSVERPDGSNFTLKIRSTKLEDSAMYFCASGTDGNTIYFGEGSWLTVV.

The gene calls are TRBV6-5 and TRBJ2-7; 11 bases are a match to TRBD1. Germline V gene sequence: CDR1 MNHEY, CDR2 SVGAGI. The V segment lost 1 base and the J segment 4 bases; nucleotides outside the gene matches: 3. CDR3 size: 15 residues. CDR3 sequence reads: CASSYFGTGGYEQYF. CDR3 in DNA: TGTGCCAGCAGTTACTTCGGGACAGGGGGTTACGAGCAGTACTTC.

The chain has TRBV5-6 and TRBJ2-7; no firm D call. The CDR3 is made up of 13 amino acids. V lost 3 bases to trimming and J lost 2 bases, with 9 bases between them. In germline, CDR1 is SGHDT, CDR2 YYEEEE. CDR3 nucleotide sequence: TGTGCCAGCAGCTGGCCCCACACCTACGAGCAGTACTTC. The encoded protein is CASSWPHTYEQYF.